This T cell receptor beta chain was sequenced during a study of blood T cell repertoires in COVID-19. On the study more broadly: Material from acute and convalescent COVID-19 was sourced from the United States, Italy and Spain. PBMCs, B-cell-depleted T cells, or T cells were the source of the cDNA or gDNA that made up the material.

The authors' processing: Counts of nucleated cells, estimated from reference gene primer amplification, were obtained. Clones were read by immunoSEQ multiplex PCR, and TCRdb kept only the in-frame ones, dropping some. The D gene and trimming were derived from the DNA, and the V and J assignments and clone size from that table. The data hold approximately 260,000 clones, with around 89% observed a single time. Trimming cost V 8 bases and J 0 bases; bases outside gene matches: 8. The CDR3 length is 17 residues. Germline loops: CDR1 SGHTA, CDR2 FQGNSA. The sample comprised peripheral blood. The receptor was derived from a woman between 55 and 75 years old with COVID-19, enrolled during active disease. The chain has TRBV7-2 and TRBJ2-6; TRBD1 matches at 9 bases. The CDR3 spells CASGLGTGPSGANVLTF. CDR3 nucleotide sequence: TGTGCCAGCGGCCTGGGGACAGGGCCCTCTGGGGCCAACGTCCTGACTTTC.